A selection of T cell receptor beta chains follows, all from one sample in a study of CD8+ T cells in alopecia areata. The data were produced by immunoSEQ multiplex PCR, yet TCRdb's version contains in-frame clones alone and is incomplete. The repertoire holds about 110,000 clones, with 45% to 70% as singletons. The sequencing input was CD8+ T cells sorted from blood. The receptors here all came from a human donor in good health. Both conserved end residues are part of each CDR3. Fields, in order: clone size, V gene, J gene, D gene, CDR3 protein, CDR3 DNA. A D gene is named only where the DNA matches it firmly. Only part of the rows carry a size: once, few, many, or a class if the clone is expanded.

.	TRBV11-2	TRBJ2-5	.	CASSLGTGKETQYF	TGTGCCAGCAGCTTAGGTACGGGGAAAGAGACCCAGTACTTC
.	TRBV13	TRBJ1-1	.	CASSRGIPRGPGTEAFF	TGTGCCAGCAGCCGAGGGATCCCTCGGGGGCCGGGAACTGAAGCTTTCTTT
.	TRBV7-2	TRBJ1-2	.	CASSFRQEPYGYTF	TGTGCCAGCAGCTTTCGACAGGAACCCTATGGCTACACCTTC
.	TRBV27	TRBJ2-3	TRBD1	CASSLDRGKDTQYF	TGTGCCAGCAGTTTAGACAGGGGGAAAGATACGCAGTATTTT
few	TRBV9	TRBJ2-1	TRBD2	CASSEQAGGSYNEQFF	TGTGCCAGCAGTGAACAAGCGGGGGGTTCATACAATGAGCAGTTCTTC
.	TRBV4-1	TRBJ2-1	.	CASSPRTDYNEQFF	TGCGCCAGCAGCCCACGAACAGACTACAATGAGCAGTTCTTC
.	TRBV13	TRBJ2-7	TRBD1	CASSLVGTGGGEQYF	TGTGCCAGCAGCTTAGTGGGGACAGGGGGCGGAGAGCAGTACTTC
.	TRBV9	TRBJ2-3	TRBD2	CASSVSGGAPGTQYF	TGTGCCAGCAGTGTTAGCGGGGGGGCCCCCGGTACGCAGTATTTT
few	TRBV4-3	TRBJ2-7	.	CASSVTWVSSYEQYF	TGCGCCAGCAGCGTGACGTGGGTATCGTCCTACGAGCAGTACTTC
.	TRBV30	TRBJ2-3	TRBD2	CALKTSGGYYTDTQYF	TGTGCCCTTAAGACTAGCGGGGGGTATTACACAGATACGCAGTATTTT
.	TRBV2	TRBJ2-4	TRBD2	CASSEGLAGAPGDF	TGTGCCAGCAGTGAAGGACTAGCGGGGGCCCCAGGAGACTTC